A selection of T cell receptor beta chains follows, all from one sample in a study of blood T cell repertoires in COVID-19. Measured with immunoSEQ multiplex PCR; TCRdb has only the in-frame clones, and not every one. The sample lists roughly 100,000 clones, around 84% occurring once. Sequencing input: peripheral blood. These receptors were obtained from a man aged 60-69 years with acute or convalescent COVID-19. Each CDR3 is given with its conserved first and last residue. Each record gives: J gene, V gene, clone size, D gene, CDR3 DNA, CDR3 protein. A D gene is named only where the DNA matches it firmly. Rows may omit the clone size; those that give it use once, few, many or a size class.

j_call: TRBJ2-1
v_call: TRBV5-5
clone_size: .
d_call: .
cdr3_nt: TGTGCCAGCAGCTTGTATGCCCCGGGGAGCTCCTACAATGAGCAGTTCTTC
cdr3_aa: CASSLYAPGSSYNEQFF

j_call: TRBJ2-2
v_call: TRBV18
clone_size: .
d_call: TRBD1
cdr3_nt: TGTGCCAGCTCAACTTCCGGGACAGGGGGCACCGGGGAGCTGTTTTTT
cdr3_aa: CASSTSGTGGTGELFF

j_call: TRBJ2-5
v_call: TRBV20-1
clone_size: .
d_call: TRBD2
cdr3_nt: TGCAGTGCTAGCGGGAGGGAGACCCAGTACTTC
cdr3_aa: CSASGRETQYF

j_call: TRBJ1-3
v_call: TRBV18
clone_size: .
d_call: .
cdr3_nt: TGTGCCAGCTCACCACGACCCGTGACAGTCTCTGGAAACACCATATATTTT
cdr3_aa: CASSPRPVTVSGNTIYF

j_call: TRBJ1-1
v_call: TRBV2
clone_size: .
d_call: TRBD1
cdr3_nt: TGTGCCAGCATGGGGCGACAGGGGGACACTGAAGCTTTCTTT
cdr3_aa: CASMGRQGDTEAFF

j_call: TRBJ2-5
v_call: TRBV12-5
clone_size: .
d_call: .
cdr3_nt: TGTGCTAGTGGTTTGGCCCTCGGGGGGCCGGGTAGAGAGACCCAGTACTTC
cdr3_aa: CASGLALGGPGRETQYF

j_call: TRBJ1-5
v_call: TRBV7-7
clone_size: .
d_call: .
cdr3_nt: TGTGCTAGCAGCTTTAGGCGGGATCAGCCCCAGCATTTT
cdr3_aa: CASSFRRDQPQHF

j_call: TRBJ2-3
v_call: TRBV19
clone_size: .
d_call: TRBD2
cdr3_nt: TGTGCCAGTAGTATTGGCCCCCGAGCGGGAGGGAACACAGATACGCAGTATTTT
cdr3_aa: CASSIGPRAGGNTDTQYF

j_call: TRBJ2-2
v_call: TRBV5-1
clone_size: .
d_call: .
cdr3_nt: TGCGCCAGCGGCCCCGGAACTAGTAACACCGGGGAGCTGTTTTTT
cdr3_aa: CASGPGTSNTGELFF

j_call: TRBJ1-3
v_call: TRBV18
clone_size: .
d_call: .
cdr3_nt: TGTGCCAGCTCTCGCTCTGGAAACACCATATATTTT
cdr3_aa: CASSRSGNTIYF

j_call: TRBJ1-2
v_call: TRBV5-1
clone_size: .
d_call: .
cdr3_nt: TGCGCCAGCAGCCCCACCCCTCCCAATCGGAGCTATGGCTACACCTTC
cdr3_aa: CASSPTPPNRSYGYTF

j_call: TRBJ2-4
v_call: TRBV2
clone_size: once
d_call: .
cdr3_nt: TGTGCCAGCAGTGAAGACCGGGCGGGGAAAAACATTCAGTACTTC
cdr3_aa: CASSEDRAGKNIQYF

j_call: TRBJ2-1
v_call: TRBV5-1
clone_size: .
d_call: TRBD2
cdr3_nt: TGCGCCAGCAGCTTCTCTAGCGGGAGGGCCACCAATGAGCAGTTCTTC
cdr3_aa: CASSFSSGRATNEQFF

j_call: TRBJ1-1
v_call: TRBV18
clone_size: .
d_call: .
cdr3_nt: TGTGCCAGCTCACCACCATCCGTGAACACTGAAGCTTTCTTT
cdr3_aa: CASSPPSVNTEAFF

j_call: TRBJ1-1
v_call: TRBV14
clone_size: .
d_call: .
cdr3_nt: TGTGCCAGCAGCCAAGCAACAGGGTGGAACACTGAAGCTTTCTTT
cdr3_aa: CASSQATGWNTEAFF

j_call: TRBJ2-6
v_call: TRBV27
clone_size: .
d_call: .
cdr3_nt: TGTGCCTGTCGGGGCTCTGGGGCCAACGTCCTGACTTTC
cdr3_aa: CACRGSGANVLTF

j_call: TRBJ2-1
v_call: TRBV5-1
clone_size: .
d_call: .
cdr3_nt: TGCGCCAGCAGCTTGGCGGCGAAAAGCGACAATGAGCAGTTCTTC
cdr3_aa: CASSLAAKSDNEQFF

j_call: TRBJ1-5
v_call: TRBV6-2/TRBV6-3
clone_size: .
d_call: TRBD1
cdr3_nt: TGTGCCAGCACCCCAAACAGGGGTCCTAATCAGCCCCAGCATTTT
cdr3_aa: CASTPNRGPNQPQHF

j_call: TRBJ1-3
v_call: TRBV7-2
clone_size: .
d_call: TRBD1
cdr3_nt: TGTGCCAGCAGCCCGACAGGGGCTGGAAACACCATATATTTT
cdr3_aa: CASSPTGAGNTIYF

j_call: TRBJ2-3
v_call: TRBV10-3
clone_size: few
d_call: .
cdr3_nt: TGTGCCATCAGCCAGGACCGCGGGGCCTCCGGCACAGATACGCAGTATTTT
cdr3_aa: CAISQDRGASGTDTQYF

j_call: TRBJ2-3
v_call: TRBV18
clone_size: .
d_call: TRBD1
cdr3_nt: TGTGCCAGCTCGGGACAGGGTCCAGATACGCAGTATTTT
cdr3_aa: CASSGQGPDTQYF

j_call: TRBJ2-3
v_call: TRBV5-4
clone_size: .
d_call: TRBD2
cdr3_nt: TGTGCCAGCAGCCGTAGCGGGAGCGACACAGATACGCAGTATTTT
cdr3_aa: CASSRSGSDTDTQYF

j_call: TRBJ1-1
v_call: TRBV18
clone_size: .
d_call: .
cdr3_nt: TGTGCCAGCTCACCGACACCAGGGGCTGAAGCTTTCTTT
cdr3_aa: CASSPTPGAEAFF

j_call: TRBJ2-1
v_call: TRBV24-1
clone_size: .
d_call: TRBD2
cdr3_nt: TGTGCCACCAGTATCTCCGGGACTAGGTCGGGGAATGAGCAGTTCTTC
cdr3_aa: CATSISGTRSGNEQFF

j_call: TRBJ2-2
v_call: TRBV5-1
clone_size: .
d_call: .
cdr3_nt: TGCGCCAGCAGCCTCTCGCCGGGGACCGGGGAGCTGTTTTTT
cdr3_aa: CASSLSPGTGELFF

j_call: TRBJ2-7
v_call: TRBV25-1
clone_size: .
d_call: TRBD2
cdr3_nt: TGTGCCAGCAGTGGGGGACTAGCGTCCTACGAGCAGTACTTC
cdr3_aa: CASSGGLASYEQYF

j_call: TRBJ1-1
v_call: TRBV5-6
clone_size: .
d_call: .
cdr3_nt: TGTGCCAGCAGCTTGGTTGTCTCGTTCGGGGGGAGGGCAATCACTGAAGCTTTCTTT
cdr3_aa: CASSLVVSFGGRAITEAFF

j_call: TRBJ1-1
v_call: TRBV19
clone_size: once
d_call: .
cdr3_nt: TGTGCCAGTAGTATAGCGGCGGGCGCTCACACTGAAGCTTTCTTT
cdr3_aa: CASSIAAGAHTEAFF

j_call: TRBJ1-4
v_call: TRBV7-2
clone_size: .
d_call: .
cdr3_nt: TGTGCCAGCAGCTTAGCACAGGGCGGGGGTAATGAAAAACTGTTTTTT
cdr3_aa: CASSLAQGGGNEKLFF

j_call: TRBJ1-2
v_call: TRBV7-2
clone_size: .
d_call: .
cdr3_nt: TGTGCCAGCAGCTTAACAGCCTCTGGCTATGGCTACACCTTC
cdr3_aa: CASSLTASGYGYTF

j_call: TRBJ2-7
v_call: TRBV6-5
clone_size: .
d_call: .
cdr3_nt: TGTGCCAGCAGCCGCGGGACCCTAAGATACGAGCAGTACTTC
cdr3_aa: CASSRGTLRYEQYF

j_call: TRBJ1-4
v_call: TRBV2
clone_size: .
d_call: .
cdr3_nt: TGTGCCAGCAGTAAACAGGGTTCGCTGGCACAAAATGAAAAACTGTTTTTT
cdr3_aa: CASSKQGSLAQNEKLFF

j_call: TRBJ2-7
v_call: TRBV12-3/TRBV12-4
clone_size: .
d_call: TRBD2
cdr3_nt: TGTGCCAGCGGGGTAGCGGGGTCGTACGAGCAGTACTTC
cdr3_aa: CASGVAGSYEQYF

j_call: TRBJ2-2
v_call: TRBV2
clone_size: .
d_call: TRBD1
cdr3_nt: TGTGCCAGCAGGAGGACAGGTTTCACCGGGGAGCTGTTTTTT
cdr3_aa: CASRRTGFTGELFF

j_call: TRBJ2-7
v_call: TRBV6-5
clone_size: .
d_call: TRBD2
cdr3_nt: TGTGCCAGCAGTTACCTAGCGGGAAAGGCCTACGAGCAGTACTTC
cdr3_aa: CASSYLAGKAYEQYF

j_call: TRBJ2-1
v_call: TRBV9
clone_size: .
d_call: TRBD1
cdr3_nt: TGTGCCAGCAGCGCGGACAGGGGTGCCTACAATGAGCAGTTCTTC
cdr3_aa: CASSADRGAYNEQFF

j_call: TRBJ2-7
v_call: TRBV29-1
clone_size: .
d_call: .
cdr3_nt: TGCAGCGCCGTGGGAGACTTCTACGAGCAGTACTTC
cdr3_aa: CSAVGDFYEQYF

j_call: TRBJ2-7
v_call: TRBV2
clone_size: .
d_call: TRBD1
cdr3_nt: TGTGCCAGCAGTGAAGAGACAGGGGGAGCCTTCTCCGAGCAGTACTTC
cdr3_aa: CASSEETGGAFSEQYF

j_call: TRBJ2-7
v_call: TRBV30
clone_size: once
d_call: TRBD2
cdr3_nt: TGTGCCTGGAGTGTTCCGGGACTAGCGGGATTCTACGAGCAGTACTTC
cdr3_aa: CAWSVPGLAGFYEQYF

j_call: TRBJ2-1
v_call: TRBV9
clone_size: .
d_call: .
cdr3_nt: TGTGCCAGCAGCGCACTGGCGGCGGGGTCGAACAATGAGCAGTTCTTC
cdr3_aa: CASSALAAGSNNEQFF

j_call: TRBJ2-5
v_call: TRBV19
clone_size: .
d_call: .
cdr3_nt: TGTGCCAGTAGTATAGGGGCCCAGGGGAGTTGGGAGACCCAGTACTTC
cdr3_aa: CASSIGAQGSWETQYF

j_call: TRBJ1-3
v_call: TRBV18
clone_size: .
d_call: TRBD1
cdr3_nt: TGTGCCAGCTCAACAGGGGCGAACGGAAACACCATATATTTT
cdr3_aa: CASSTGANGNTIYF

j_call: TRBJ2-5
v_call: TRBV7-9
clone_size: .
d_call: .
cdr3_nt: TGTGCCATCTCCGGGACAAGTCAAGAGACCCAGTACTTC
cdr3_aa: CAISGTSQETQYF

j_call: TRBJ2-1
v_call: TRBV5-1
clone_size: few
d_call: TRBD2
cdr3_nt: TGCGCCAGCAGCACCGGACTAGCGGGAGGGGGTGAGCAGTTCTTC
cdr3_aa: CASSTGLAGGGEQFF

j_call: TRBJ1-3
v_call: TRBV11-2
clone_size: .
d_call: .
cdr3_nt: TGTGCCAGCAGCATACCGACAGGACGCACTATCTCTGGAAACACCATATATTTT
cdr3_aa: CASSIPTGRTISGNTIYF